Each of the 10 T cell receptor beta chains below was sequenced from the same sample in a study of blood T cells in healthy people across ages. A second PCR, run for about 7 to 11 cycles, used a sample-barcoded 5' primer plus a J-beta primer mix. TCRdb processed the 5' RACE reads anew with MiXCR; each CDR3 protein has one entry. This table holds 910,000 or so distinct CDR3 sequences, about 51% found once. The sample taken for sequencing was blood. These receptors were obtained from a woman aged 60 to 75 in good health.

This clonotype was counted between two and nine times. The chain uses TRBV27 and TRBJ2-4; no clear D gene. The DNA end lines up better with TRBJ2-7; the J call may be wrong. Germline V gene sequence: CDR1 MNHEY, CDR2 SMNVEV (reference sequence). The CDR3 sequence is 15 residues long. CDR3 bases: TGTGCCAGCAGTTTAATATGGGCAGCAAACTACGAGCAGTACTTC. Its translation: CASSLIWAANYEQYF.

This chain uses TRBV5-1 with TRBJ1-2; 8 bases agree with TRBD1. Germline V CDR1 and CDR2: SGHRS, YFSETQ. V trimming: 0 bases; J trimming: 2 bases; junction bases outside the gene matches: 3. The CDR3 consists of 15 residues. The CDR3 is CASSLEDRENYGYTF. The CDR3 DNA follows: TGCGCCAGCAGCTTGGAGGACAGGGAGAACTATGGCTACACCTTC.

V is TRBV15 and J is TRBJ2-6; 9 bases align to TRBD2. V lost 0 bases and J lost 2; bases outside the gene matches: 2. The CDR3 runs to 17 residues. Germline V gives CDR1 LNHNV, CDR2 YYDKDF (reference sequence). The CDR3 here is CATSRDLAGTGANVLTF. CDR3 bases: TGTGCCACCAGCAGAGATCTAGCGGGGACTGGGGCCAACGTCCTGACTTTC. Full variable domain (outside the CDR3, taken from reference TRBV15 and TRBJ2-6): DAMVIQNPRYQVTQFGKPVTLSCSQTLNHNVMYWYQQKSSQAPKLLFHYYDKDFNNEADTPDNFQSRRPNTSFCFLDIRSPGLGDTAMYLCATSRDLAGTGANVLTFGAGSRLTVL.

This chain joins TRBV10-3 and TRBJ2-3; 7 bases are shared with TRBD2. V was clipped by 11 bases and J by 2 bases; unmatched bases: 10. CDR3 length: 14 residues. Germline values: CDR1 ENHRY, CDR2 SYGVKD. CDR3 coding DNA: TGTGCCCTCGGGGTAGCGGGCGCCACAGATACGCAGTATTTT. As protein: CALGVAGATDTQYF.

The chain uses TRBV6-5 and TRBJ2-3; 9 bases are shared with TRBD2. CDR1 and CDR2 (germline): MNHEY, SVGAGI. Trimming took 2 bases from V and 6 from J; bases not matched to a gene: 9. CDR3 length: 16 amino acids. DNA for the CDR3: TGTGCCAGCAGTTACAAACCAGCGGGGGGATCGGATACGCAGTATTTT. This sequence encodes CASSYKPAGGSDTQYF.

This clonotype was recorded a few times. CDR3: CASSPGFRGSNEQFF. CDR3 sequence (DNA): TGCGCCAGCAGCCCCGGGTTTAGGGGGTCAAATGAGCAGTTCTTC. This rearrangement joins TRBV4-1 to TRBJ2-1; tentatively, D is TRBD1 (6 bases). Germline assignment: CDR1 MGHRA and CDR2 YSYEKL. The V end was cut by 4 bases, the J end by 7 bases, with 17 bases between. CDR3 length: 15 amino acids.

The chain carries TRBV20-1 and TRBJ2-1; 9 positions agree with TRBD2. The length of the CDR3 is 14 residues. J lost 6 bases, V lost 1 base, and 4 bases had no gene match. Germline CDR1 DFQATT, CDR2 SNEGSKA (reference sequence). As DNA, the CDR3 is TGCAGTGCTAGAGTGGCTAGCGGGATCAATGAGCAGTTCTTC. It specifies CSARVASGINEQFF.

The chain combines TRBV12-3 or TRBV12-4 with TRBJ2-5, with unresolved D. The V gene lost 1 base and the J gene lost 5 bases, with 11 bases spanning the gap. There are 14 residues in the CDR3. CDR3 DNA: TGTGCCAGCAGTTTAGAATATAATTCGGAGACCCAGTACTTC. Its translation: CASSLEYNSETQYF.

This chain links TRBV3-1 with TRBJ2-7, with 10 nucleotides matching TRBD1. The germline V gene encodes CDR1 LGHDT and CDR2 YNNKEL (reference sequence). The CDR3 consists of 14 residues. With 4 bases clipped from V and 6 bases from J, the junction kept 6 bases outside the gene matches. In DNA, the CDR3 is TGTGCCAGCAGCCGGACGGACAGGGGGATCGAGCAGTACTTC. Translated: CASSRTDRGIEQYF.

This clonotype appeared once. CDR3 in amino acids: CASSSTGESTDTQYF. The CDR3 DNA is TGTGCCAGCAGCTCGACAGGGGAAAGCACAGATACGCAGTATTTT. The rearrangement uses TRBV9 and TRBJ2-3; the match to TRBD1 covers 8 bases. The ends lost 4 bases at V and 0 bases at J; junction bases unmatched: 4. The CDR3 length is 15 residues. Germline V gene lookup returns CDR1 SGDLS and CDR2 YYNGEE.